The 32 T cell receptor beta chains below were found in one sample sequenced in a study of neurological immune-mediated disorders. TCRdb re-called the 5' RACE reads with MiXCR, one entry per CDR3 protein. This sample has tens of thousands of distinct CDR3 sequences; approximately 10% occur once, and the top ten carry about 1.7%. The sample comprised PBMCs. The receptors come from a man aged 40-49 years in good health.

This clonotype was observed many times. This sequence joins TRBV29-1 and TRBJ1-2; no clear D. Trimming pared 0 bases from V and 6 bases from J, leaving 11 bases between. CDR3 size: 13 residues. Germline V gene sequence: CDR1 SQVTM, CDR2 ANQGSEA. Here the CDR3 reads CSVEERGRDGYTF. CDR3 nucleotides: TGCAGCGTTGAAGAGCGCGGGCGTGATGGCTACACCTTC. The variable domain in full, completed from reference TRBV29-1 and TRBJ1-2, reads SAVISQKPSRDICQRGTSLTIQCQVDSQVTMMFWYRQQPGQSLTLIATANQGSEATYESGFVIDKFPISRPNLTFSTLTVSNMSPEDSSIYLCSVEERGRDGYTFGSGTRLTVV.

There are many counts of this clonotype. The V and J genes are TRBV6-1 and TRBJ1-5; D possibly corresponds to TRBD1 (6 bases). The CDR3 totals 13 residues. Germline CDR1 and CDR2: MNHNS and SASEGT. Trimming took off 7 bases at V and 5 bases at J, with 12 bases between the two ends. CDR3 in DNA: TGTGCCAGCACCTTAAGGGGGGATCAGCCCCAGCATTTT. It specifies CASTLRGDQPQHF.

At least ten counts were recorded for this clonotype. CDR3 in amino acids: CASSVVGGHTEAFF. In nucleotides, the CDR3 is TGTGCCAGCAGCGTAGTGGGGGGCCACACTGAAGCTTTCTTT. J is TRBJ1-1 and V is TRBV9, with D perhaps TRBD1 (6 bases). This CDR3 is built from 14 residues. The V end was cut by 0 bases, the J end by 3 bases, with 9 bases between. The germline V gene has CDR1 SGDLS and CDR2 YYNGEE.

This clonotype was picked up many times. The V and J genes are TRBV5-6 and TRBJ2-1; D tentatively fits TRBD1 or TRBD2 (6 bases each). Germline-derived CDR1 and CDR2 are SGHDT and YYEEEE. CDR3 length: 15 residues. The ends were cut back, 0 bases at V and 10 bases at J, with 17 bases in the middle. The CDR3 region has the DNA TGTGCCAGCAGCTTGGATGGGTGGGGGGCCTCGGAGCAGTTCTTC. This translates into CASSLDGWGASEQFF.

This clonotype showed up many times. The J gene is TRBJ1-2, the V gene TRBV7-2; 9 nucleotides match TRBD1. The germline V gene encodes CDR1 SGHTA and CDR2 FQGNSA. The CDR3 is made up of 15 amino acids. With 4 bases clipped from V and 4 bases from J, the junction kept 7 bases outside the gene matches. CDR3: CASSSTGGDFYGYTF. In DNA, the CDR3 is TGTGCCAGCAGCTCGACAGGGGGAGATTTCTATGGCTACACCTTC. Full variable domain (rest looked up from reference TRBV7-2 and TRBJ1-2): GAGVSQSPSNKVTEKGKDVELRCDPISGHTALYWYRQSLGQGLEFLIYFQGNSAPDKSGLPSDRFSAERTGGSVSTLTIQRTQQEDSAVYLCASSSTGGDFYGYTFGSGTRLTVV.

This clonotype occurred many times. Here the CDR3 reads CASSGFGSYNEQFF. CDR3 nucleotide sequence: TGCGCCAGCAGTGGGTTCGGGTCCTACAATGAGCAGTTCTTC. V gene TRBV10-2 combines with J gene TRBJ2-1, with no clear D. The CDR3 contains 14 residues. Trimming took 4 bases from V and 1 from J, leaving 8 bases between them. Germline CDR1 and CDR2: WSHSY and SAAADI.

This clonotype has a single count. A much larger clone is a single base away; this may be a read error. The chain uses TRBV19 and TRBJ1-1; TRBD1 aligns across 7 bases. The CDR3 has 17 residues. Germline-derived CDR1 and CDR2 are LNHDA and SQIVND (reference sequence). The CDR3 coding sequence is TGTGCCAGCCCTGAGGGGGGACAGTTGATCGGCAACATTGAAGCTTTCTTT. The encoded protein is CASPEGGQLIGNIEAFF.

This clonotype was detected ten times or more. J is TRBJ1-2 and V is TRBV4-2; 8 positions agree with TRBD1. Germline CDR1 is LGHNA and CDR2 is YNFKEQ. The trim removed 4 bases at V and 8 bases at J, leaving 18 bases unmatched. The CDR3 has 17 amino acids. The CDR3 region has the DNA TGTGCCAGCAGCCGATCAACGGTGGTCAGGGGGCCCGAAGGCTACACCTTC. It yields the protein CASSRSTVVRGPEGYTF.

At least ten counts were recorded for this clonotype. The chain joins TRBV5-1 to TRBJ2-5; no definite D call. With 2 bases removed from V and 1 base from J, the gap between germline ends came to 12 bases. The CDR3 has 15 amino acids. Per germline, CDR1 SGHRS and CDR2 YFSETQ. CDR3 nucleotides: TGCGCCAGCAGCTTACCCAAGGGCGCCCAAGAGACCCAGTACTTC. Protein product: CASSLPKGAQETQYF.

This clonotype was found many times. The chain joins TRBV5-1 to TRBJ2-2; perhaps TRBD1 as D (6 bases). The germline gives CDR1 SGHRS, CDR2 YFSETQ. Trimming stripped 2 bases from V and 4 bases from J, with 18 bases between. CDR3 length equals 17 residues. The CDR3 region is CASSFYRVPSGTGELFF. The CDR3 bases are TGCGCCAGCAGCTTTTACAGGGTACCCAGCGGCACCGGGGAGCTGTTTTTT.

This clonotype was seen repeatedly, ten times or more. CDR3 in DNA: TGTGCCAGCAGACAGGGACTAGCGGGGGGCCCCGAGCAGTTCTTC. Residues: CASRQGLAGGPEQFF. The chain recombines TRBV7-2 with TRBJ2-1, with 15 bases matching TRBD2. Germline V CDR1 and CDR2: SGHTA, FQGNSA. CDR3 length: 15 amino acids. J gave up 10 bases and V 6 bases, and 7 bases lay outside the gene matches.

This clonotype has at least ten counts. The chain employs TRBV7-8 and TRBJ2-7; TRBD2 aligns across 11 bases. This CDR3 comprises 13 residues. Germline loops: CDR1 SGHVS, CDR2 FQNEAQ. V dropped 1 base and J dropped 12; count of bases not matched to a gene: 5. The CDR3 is CASSLGLAGGPYF. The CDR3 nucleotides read TGTGCCAGCAGCTTAGGATTAGCGGGGGGGCCGTACTTC.

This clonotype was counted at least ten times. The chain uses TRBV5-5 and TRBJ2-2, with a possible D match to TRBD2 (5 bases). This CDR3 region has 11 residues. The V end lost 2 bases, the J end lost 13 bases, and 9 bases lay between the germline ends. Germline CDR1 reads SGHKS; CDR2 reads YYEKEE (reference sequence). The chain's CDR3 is CASSFELGLFF. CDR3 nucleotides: TGTGCCAGCAGCTTCGAACTAGGGCTGTTTTTT.

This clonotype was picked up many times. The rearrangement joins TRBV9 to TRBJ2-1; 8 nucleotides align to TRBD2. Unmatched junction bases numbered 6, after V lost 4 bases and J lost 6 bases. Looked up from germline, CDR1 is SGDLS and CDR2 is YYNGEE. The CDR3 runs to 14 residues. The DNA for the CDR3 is TGTGCCAGCAGCCTCGGGGGGGCACTCAATGAGCAGTTCTTC. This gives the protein CASSLGGALNEQFF.

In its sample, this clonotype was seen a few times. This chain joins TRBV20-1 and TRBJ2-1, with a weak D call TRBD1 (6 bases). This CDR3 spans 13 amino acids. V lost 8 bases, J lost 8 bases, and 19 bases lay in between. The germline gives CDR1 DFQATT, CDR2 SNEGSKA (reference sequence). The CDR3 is CSLPIQGIYEQFF. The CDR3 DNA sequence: TGCAGTCTACCTATACAGGGAATTTATGAGCAGTTCTTC.

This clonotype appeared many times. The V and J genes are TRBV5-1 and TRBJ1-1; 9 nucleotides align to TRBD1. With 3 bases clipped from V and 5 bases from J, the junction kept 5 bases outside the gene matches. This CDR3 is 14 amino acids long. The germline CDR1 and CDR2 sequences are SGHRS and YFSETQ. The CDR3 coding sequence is TGCGCCAGCAGCTCTACAGGGGGCACTACTGAAGCTTTCTTT. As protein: CASSSTGGTTEAFF. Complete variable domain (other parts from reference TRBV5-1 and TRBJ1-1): KAGVTQTPRYLIKTRGQQVTLSCSPISGHRSVSWYQQTPGQGLQFLFEYFSETQRNKGNFPGRFSGRQFSNSRSEMNVSTLELGDSALYLCASSSTGGTTEAFFGQGTRLTVV.

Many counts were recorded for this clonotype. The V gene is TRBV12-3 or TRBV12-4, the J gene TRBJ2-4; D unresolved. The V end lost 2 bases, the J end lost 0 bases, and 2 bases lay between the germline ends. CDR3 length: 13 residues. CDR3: CASSLLAKNIQYF. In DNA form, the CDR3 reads TGTGCCAGCAGTTTACTAGCCAAAAACATTCAGTACTTC.

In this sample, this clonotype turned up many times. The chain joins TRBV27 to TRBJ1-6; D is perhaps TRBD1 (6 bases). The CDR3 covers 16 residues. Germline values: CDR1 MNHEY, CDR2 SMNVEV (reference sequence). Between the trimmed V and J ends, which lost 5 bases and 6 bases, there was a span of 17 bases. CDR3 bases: TGTGCCAGCAGTCTCGGGTCTGGACAGCCTAATTCACCCCTCCACTTT. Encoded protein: CASSLGSGQPNSPLHF.

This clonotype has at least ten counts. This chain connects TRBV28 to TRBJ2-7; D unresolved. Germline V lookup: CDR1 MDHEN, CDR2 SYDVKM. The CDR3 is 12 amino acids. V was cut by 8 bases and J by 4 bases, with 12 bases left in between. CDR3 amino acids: CASHGQPYEQYF. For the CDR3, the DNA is TGTGCCAGCCACGGGCAGCCTTACGAGCAGTACTTC.

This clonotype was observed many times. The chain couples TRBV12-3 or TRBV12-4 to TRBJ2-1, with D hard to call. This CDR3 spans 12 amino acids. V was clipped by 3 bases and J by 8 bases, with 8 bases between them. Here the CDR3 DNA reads TGTGCCAGCAGTTTGCGGTCGTATGAGCAGTTCTTC. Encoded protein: CASSLRSYEQFF.

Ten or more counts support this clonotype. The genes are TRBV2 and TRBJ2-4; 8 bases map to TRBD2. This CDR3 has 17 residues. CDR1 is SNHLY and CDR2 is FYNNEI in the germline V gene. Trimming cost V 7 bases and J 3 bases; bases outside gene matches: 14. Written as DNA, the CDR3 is TGTGCCAGCAACCCTTCGTACGGGGGGGCCGACAAAAACATTCAGTACTTC. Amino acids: CASNPSYGGADKNIQYF.

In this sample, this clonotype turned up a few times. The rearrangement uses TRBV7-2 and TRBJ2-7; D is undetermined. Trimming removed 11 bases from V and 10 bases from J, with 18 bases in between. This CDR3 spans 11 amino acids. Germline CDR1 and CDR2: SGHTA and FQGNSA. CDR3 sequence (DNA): TGTGCCTCCGGAAAACGGGTCGAACAGTACTTC. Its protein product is CASGKRVEQYF.

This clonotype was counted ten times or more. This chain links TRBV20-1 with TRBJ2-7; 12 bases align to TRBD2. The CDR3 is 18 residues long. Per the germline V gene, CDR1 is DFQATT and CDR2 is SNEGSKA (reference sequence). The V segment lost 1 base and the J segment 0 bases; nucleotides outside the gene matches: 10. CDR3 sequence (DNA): TGCAGTGCTAGAGGTTCGACTAGCGGGGGCCCTAGCTCCTACGAGCAGTACTTC. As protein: CSARGSTSGGPSSYEQYF.

This CDR3 is CATAGGQGYEQYF. The CDR3 DNA reads TGTGCCACCGCGGGGGGACAGGGGTACGAGCAGTACTTC. The chain uses TRBV12-3 or TRBV12-4 and TRBJ2-7; 10 bases are shared with TRBD1. The junction had 7 bases not matched to a gene; V was cut back by 10 bases and J by 4 bases. The CDR3 runs to 13 residues.

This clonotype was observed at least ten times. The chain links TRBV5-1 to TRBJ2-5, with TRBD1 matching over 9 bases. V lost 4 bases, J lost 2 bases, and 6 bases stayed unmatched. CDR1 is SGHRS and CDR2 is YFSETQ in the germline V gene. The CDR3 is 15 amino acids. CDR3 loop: CASSPDRGQQETQYF. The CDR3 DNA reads TGCGCCAGCAGCCCGGACAGGGGCCAACAAGAGACCCAGTACTTC.

The CDR3 loop reads CASSLDWGLNEQFF. The CDR3 region has the DNA TGTGCCAGCAGCTTAGATTGGGGGCTCAATGAGCAGTTCTTC. The V gene is TRBV11-2, the J gene TRBJ2-1; D possibly corresponds to TRBD1 (6 bases). V was pared by 0 bases and J by 6 bases, with 9 bases between. CDR1 and CDR2 from the germline V gene are SGHAT and FQNNGV. The CDR3 has 14 amino acids. Using reference TRBV11-2 and TRBJ2-1 for the parts outside the CDR3, the full variable domain is EAGVAQSPRYKIIEKRQSVAFWCNPISGHATLYWYQQILGQGPKLLIQFQNNGVVDDSQLPKDRFSAERLKGVDSTLKIQPAKLEDSAVYLCASSLDWGLNEQFFGPGTRLTVL.

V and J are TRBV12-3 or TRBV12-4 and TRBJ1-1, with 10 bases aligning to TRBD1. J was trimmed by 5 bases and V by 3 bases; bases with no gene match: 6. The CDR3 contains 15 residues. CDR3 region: CASSFLGTGETEAFF. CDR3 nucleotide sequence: TGTGCCAGCAGTTTTCTCGGGACAGGGGAAACTGAAGCTTTCTTT.

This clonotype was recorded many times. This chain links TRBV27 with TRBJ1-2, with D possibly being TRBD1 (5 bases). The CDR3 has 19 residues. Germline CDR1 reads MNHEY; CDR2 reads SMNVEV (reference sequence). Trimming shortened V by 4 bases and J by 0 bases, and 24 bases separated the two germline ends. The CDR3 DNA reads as TGTGCCAGCAGTTCCCGCCCCGTGGTTGGGGGTTTGGCTAACTATGGCTACACCTTC. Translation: CASSSRPVVGGLANYGYTF.

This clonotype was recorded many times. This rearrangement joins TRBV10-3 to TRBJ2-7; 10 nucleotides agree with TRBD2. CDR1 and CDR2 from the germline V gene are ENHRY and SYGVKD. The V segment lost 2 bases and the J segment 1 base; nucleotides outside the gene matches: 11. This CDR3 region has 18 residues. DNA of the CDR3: TGTGCCATCAGTGAGCTGTGGCTAGCGGGAGCTTCTTCCTACGAGCAGTACTTC. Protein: CAISELWLAGASSYEQYF.

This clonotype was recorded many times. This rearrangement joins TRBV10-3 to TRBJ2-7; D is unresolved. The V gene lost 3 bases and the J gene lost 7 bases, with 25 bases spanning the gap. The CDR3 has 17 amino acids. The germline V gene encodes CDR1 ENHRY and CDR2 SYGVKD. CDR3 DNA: TGTGCCATCAGTGAAACTCCCATGACATATGGGTTACGGGAGCAGTACTTC. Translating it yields CAISETPMTYGLREQYF.

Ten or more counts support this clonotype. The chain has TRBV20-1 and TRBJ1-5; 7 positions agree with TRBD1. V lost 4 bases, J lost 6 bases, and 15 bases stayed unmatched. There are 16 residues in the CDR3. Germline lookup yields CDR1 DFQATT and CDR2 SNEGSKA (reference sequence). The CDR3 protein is CSATYTWDRETQPQHF. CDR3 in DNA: TGCAGTGCTACCTATACCTGGGACAGAGAAACTCAGCCCCAGCATTTT.

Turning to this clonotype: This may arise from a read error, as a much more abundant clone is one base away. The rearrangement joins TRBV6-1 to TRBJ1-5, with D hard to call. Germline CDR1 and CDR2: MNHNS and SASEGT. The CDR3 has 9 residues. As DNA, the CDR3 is TGTACCAGCAATCAGCCCCAGCATTTT. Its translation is CTSNQPQHF.